These T cell receptor beta chains were read from a single sample in a study of regulatory T cells. This table comes from immunoSEQ multiplex PCR, and its TCRdb copy is limited to in-frame clones, with some not included. This sample has about 30,000 clones, with around 92% found just once. Sequencing used conventional CD4+ T cells sorted from blood. Receptors were obtained from a person aged 18-30 years with CD3G deficiency. CDR3s include the opening cysteine and the closing phenylalanine or tryptophan. D genes are given only for firm matches. Some rows have no size entry. The others give once, few or many, or a class for an expanded clone.

J: TRBJ2-1
V: TRBV21-1
D: -
size: once
CDR3: CASSYREAYNEQFF
DNA: TGTGCCAGCAGCTATCGGGAGGCATACAATGAGCAGTTCTTC

J: TRBJ2-2
V: TRBV18
D: TRBD1
size: -
CDR3: CASSPIIPRGQGELFF
DNA: TGTGCCAGCTCACCGATAATCCCCAGGGGGCAAGGGGAGCTGTTTTTT

J: TRBJ2-2
V: TRBV7-9
D: TRBD1
size: -
CDR3: CASSLRDRGGTGELFF
DNA: TGTGCCAGCAGCTTAAGGGACAGGGGAGGGACCGGGGAGCTGTTTTTT

J: TRBJ2-5
V: TRBV7-8
D: -
size: -
CDR3: CASSLGALPLGGTGETQYF
DNA: TGTGCCAGCAGCTTAGGGGCGCTCCCCTTAGGGGGAACGGGAGAGACCCAGTACTTC

J: TRBJ1-1
V: TRBV6-1
D: -
size: -
CDR3: CASSGRSNTEAFF
DNA: TGTGCCAGCAGTGGACGGTCGAACACTGAAGCTTTCTTT

J: TRBJ2-5
V: TRBV30
D: -
size: -
CDR3: CAWAVQGGETQYF
DNA: TGTGCCTGGGCCGTACAGGGGGGGGAGACCCAGTACTTC

J: TRBJ1-1
V: TRBV7-9
D: TRBD1
size: -
CDR3: CASSPRQGEAFF
DNA: TGTGCCAGCAGCCCTCGACAGGGGGAAGCTTTCTTT

J: TRBJ1-1
V: TRBV11-2
D: -
size: once
CDR3: CASSFDRYTEAFF
DNA: TGTGCCAGCAGCTTCGACAGGTACACTGAAGCTTTCTTT

J: TRBJ1-1
V: TRBV9
D: TRBD1
size: -
CDR3: CASSGQERQGKAFF
DNA: TGTGCCAGCAGCGGTCAAGAGAGACAGGGGAAGGCTTTCTTT

J: TRBJ2-3
V: TRBV6-6
D: TRBD2
size: -
CDR3: CASSYGAGGTNTQYF
DNA: TGTGCCAGCAGTTACGGTGCGGGGGGAACGAATACGCAGTATTTT

J: TRBJ1-2
V: TRBV6-1
D: TRBD1
size: -
CDR3: CASRPTGGYYGYTF
DNA: TGTGCCAGCCGTCCAACAGGGGGGTACTATGGCTACACCTTC

J: TRBJ2-2
V: TRBV28
D: -
size: -
CDR3: CASSQGGGFWTGELFF
DNA: TGTGCCAGCAGTCAAGGCGGAGGGTTTTGGACCGGGGAGCTGTTTTTT

J: TRBJ2-1
V: TRBV19
D: TRBD2
size: -
CDR3: CASARSGSSYNEQFF
DNA: TGTGCCAGTGCCCGTAGCGGGAGCTCCTACAATGAGCAGTTCTTC

J: TRBJ2-2
V: TRBV10-2
D: TRBD2
size: -
CDR3: CASSGTSGGVGELFF
DNA: TGCGCCAGCAGCGGGACTAGCGGGGGAGTCGGGGAGCTGTTTTTT

J: TRBJ2-6
V: TRBV29-1
D: TRBD1
size: -
CDR3: CSVSGQPSGANVLTF
DNA: TGCAGCGTTTCGGGACAGCCCTCTGGGGCCAACGTCCTGACTTTC

J: TRBJ2-2
V: TRBV19
D: TRBD1
size: -
CDR3: CASSNRQGGTSGGELFF
DNA: TGTGCCAGTAGTAACCGACAGGGGGGCACCTCCGGCGGGGAGCTGTTTTTT

J: TRBJ2-5
V: TRBV11-2
D: -
size: -
CDR3: CASSPGYLRSETQYF
DNA: TGTGCCAGCAGCCCCGGTTACCTAAGATCGGAGACCCAGTACTTC

J: TRBJ1-1
V: TRBV18
D: -
size: -
CDR3: CASSYTQGMNTEAFF
DNA: TGTGCCAGCTCATACACCCAAGGAATGAACACTGAAGCTTTCTTT

J: TRBJ1-6
V: TRBV6-5
D: -
size: -
CDR3: CASSTRPRLNSPLHF
DNA: TGTGCCAGCAGCACCCGCCCCAGGCTTAATTCACCCCTCCACTTT

J: TRBJ2-1
V: TRBV29-1
D: -
size: -
CDR3: CSVGPSAETTDLYNEQFF
DNA: TGCAGCGTCGGACCCTCGGCGGAGACTACTGATCTCTACAATGAGCAGTTCTTC

J: TRBJ2-3
V: TRBV6-1
D: -
size: -
CDR3: CASSAGPYTDTQYF
DNA: TGTGCCAGCAGTGCGGGGCCCTACACAGATACGCAGTATTTT

J: TRBJ2-7
V: TRBV28
D: -
size: once
CDR3: CASSKLAGAGEQYF
DNA: TGTGCCAGCAGTAAGTTGGCGGGGGCGGGCGAGCAGTACTTC

J: TRBJ1-4
V: TRBV27
D: -
size: -
CDR3: CASSPRRGANEKLFF
DNA: TGTGCCAGCAGTCCTAGGCGGGGGGCGAATGAAAAACTGTTTTTT

J: TRBJ1-5
V: TRBV6-1
D: -
size: -
CDR3: CASSEIGLSNQPQHF
DNA: TGTGCCAGCAGTGAAATTGGACTCAGCAATCAGCCCCAGCATTTT

J: TRBJ2-1
V: TRBV9
D: TRBD2
size: -
CDR3: CASSASSGGDYNEQFF
DNA: TGTGCCAGCAGCGCCTCTAGCGGGGGGGACTACAATGAGCAGTTCTTC

J: TRBJ2-3
V: TRBV11-2
D: TRBD2
size: -
CDR3: CASSLWGLNTDTQYF
DNA: TGTGCCAGCAGCTTATGGGGACTAAACACAGATACGCAGTATTTT

J: TRBJ2-7
V: TRBV6-1
D: -
size: -
CDR3: CASSEGSYEQYF
DNA: TGTGCCAGCAGTGAGGGGTCCTACGAGCAGTACTTC

J: TRBJ2-3
V: TRBV6-1
D: -
size: -
CDR3: CASSPTGGSDTQYF
DNA: TGTGCCAGCAGCCCTACTGGGGGGTCAGATACGCAGTATTTT

J: TRBJ1-2
V: TRBV10-1
D: TRBD1
size: -
CDR3: CASKWDSNYGYTF
DNA: TGCGCCAGCAAATGGGACAGTAACTATGGCTACACCTTC

J: TRBJ1-5
V: TRBV19
D: -
size: -
CDR3: CASSISSLPQHF
DNA: TGTGCCAGTAGTATATCGTCTTTGCCCCAGCATTTT

J: TRBJ2-3
V: TRBV5-1
D: -
size: -
CDR3: CASSLFAYTDTQYF
DNA: TGCGCCAGCAGCTTATTCGCTTACACAGATACGCAGTATTTT